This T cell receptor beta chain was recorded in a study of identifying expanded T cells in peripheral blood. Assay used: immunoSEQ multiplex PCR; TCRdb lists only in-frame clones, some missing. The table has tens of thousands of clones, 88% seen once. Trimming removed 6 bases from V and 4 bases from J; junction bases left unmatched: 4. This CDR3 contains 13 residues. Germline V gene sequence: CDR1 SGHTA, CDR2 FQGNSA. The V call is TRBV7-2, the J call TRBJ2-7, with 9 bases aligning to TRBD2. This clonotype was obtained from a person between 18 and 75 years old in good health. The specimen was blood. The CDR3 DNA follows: TGTGCCAGCAGGACGGGACTAGCATACGAGCAGTACTTC. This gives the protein CASRTGLAYEQYF.